This paragraph reports one T cell receptor beta chain. The target antigen is unknown. TCR cDNA was made by 5'RACE template switching, adding a universal primer site and UMIs. Each CDR3 protein gets one entry after TCRdb re-called the 5' RACE reads with MiXCR. The sample includes under 700,000 distinct CDR3 sequences, around 17% of them seen just once. The sample belongs to a study of T cells after yellow fever vaccination. Across the whole study: Preparing low-cell-number fractions relied on SMART-Seq v4 Ultra Low Input. Findings of the study overall: Overall, a small share of clonotypes was seen in both CD4 and CD8 compartments.

Between the trimmed V and J ends, which lost 1 base and 7 bases, there was a span of 7 bases. The CDR3 length is 13 residues. In germline, CDR1 is LGHNA, CDR2 YSLEER. The receptor comes from a man between 18 and 35 years old who received the YFV17D yellow fever vaccine. Material: PBMCs, obtained about 5 days after the first yellow fever vaccination. This chain connects TRBV4-3 to TRBJ2-2; no clear D gene. CDR3 amino acids: CASSQVSGGELFF. The CDR3 nucleotides are TGCGCCAGCAGCCAAGTTTCTGGCGGGGAGCTGTTTTTT.